A selection of T cell receptor beta chains follows, all from one sample in a study of regulatory T cells in long-lasting Graves disease. TCRdb fed the multiplex PCR reads into MiXCR, producing one record per CDR3 protein. The data contain more than 400,000 distinct CDR3 sequences, 15% to 20% of them singletons. This sample also belongs to another study, concerning T cells in Graves' hyperthyroidism and ophthalmopathy.

Material: peripheral blood mononuclear cells (PBMCs), obtained at new diagnosis, from a patient treated with antithyroid drugs. The receptors derive from a man between 35 and 55 years old with Graves disease. Both conserved end residues are part of each CDR3. Each record gives: J gene, V gene, D gene, CDR3 protein. A D gene is named only where the DNA matches it firmly.

J: TRBJ2-2
V: TRBV18
D: -
CDR3: CASSPPSGNTGELFF

J: TRBJ2-6
V: TRBV6-2/TRBV6-3
D: -
CDR3: CASSLQVSGANVLTF

J: TRBJ2-3
V: TRBV6-1
D: -
CDR3: CASTLDPSKADTQYF

J: TRBJ2-7
V: TRBV30
D: -
CDR3: CAWTSLAAAYEQYF

J: TRBJ2-5
V: TRBV9
D: -
CDR3: CASSVTIGGETQYF

J: TRBJ2-5
V: TRBV20-1
D: -
CDR3: CSARNPRIRETQYF

J: TRBJ2-2
V: TRBV2
D: -
CDR3: CASSVRGELFF

J: TRBJ2-7
V: TRBV5-1
D: -
CDR3: CASSMDGGSYEQYF

J: TRBJ2-3
V: TRBV28
D: TRBD2
CDR3: CASSPYLTGGSSDTQYF

J: TRBJ2-3
V: TRBV6-1
D: -
CDR3: CASSPISGAPTDTQYF

J: TRBJ2-7
V: TRBV28
D: -
CDR3: CASIRRNSYEQYF

J: TRBJ2-1
V: TRBV3-1
D: TRBD2
CDR3: CASSQDGTSGSYEQFF

J: TRBJ1-5
V: TRBV20-1
D: TRBD1
CDR3: CSAIFGQGRSPQHF

J: TRBJ2-7
V: TRBV28
D: TRBD1
CDR3: CASSGDSRFKNEQYF

J: TRBJ1-1
V: TRBV4-1
D: -
CDR3: CASSQEQNRNTEAFF

J: TRBJ2-7
V: TRBV28
D: TRBD2
CDR3: CASSSLWLAGVGAEQYF

J: TRBJ2-5
V: TRBV11-2
D: -
CDR3: CASSLHQETQYF

J: TRBJ1-1
V: TRBV28
D: -
CDR3: CASSFRGREAFF

J: TRBJ2-1
V: TRBV7-2
D: -
CDR3: CASSLALLNEQFF

J: TRBJ2-7
V: TRBV3-1
D: TRBD2
CDR3: CASSPPSGFSSYEQYF

J: TRBJ1-5
V: TRBV6-1
D: TRBD1
CDR3: CASSRQGMSNQPQHF

J: TRBJ1-2
V: TRBV6-2/TRBV6-3
D: -
CDR3: CASSSVPGGRGAGYTF

J: TRBJ1-2
V: TRBV12-3/TRBV12-4
D: -
CDR3: CASTSLKDRTNYGYTF

J: TRBJ2-1
V: TRBV9
D: TRBD2
CDR3: CASSFTTSGSSAYNEQFF

J: TRBJ2-5
V: TRBV24-1
D: -
CDR3: CATSPRGSQETQYF

J: TRBJ2-1
V: TRBV2
D: TRBD1
CDR3: CASRETGYSEQFF